A selection of T cell receptor beta chains follows, all from one sample in a study of T cells after posttransplantation cyclophosphamide. Clones were read by immunoSEQ multiplex PCR, and TCRdb kept only the in-frame ones, dropping some. The sample gives about 15,000 clones, 92% of which show up once; roughly 0.58% is in the top ten. The starting material was CD4+ T cells sorted from blood, obtained after allogeneic stem cell transplant with posttransplant cyclophosphamide. The receptors stem from a male patient aged 55 to 69 who received an allogeneic stem cell transplant from a related donor and was CMV-positive. The graft donor may have contributed some T cells. Both conserved end residues are part of each CDR3. A D gene is named only where the DNA matches it firmly. Size values are once, few and many counts, or a class for expanded clones, and some rows have none.

v_gene	abundance	j_gene	len	d_gene	CDR3nt	CDR3aa
TRBV7-9	.	TRBJ1-2	15	TRBD1	TGTGCCAGCAGTTTTGGACAGGGGGCATTAGATGGCTACACCTTC	CASSFGQGALDGYTF
TRBV5-6	.	TRBJ1-5	16	.	TGTGCCAGCAGCTCCCGAGTTCGGGGAGCCAATCAGCCCCAGCATTTT	CASSSRVRGANQPQHF
TRBV7-2	few	TRBJ2-1	12	TRBD1	TGTGCCAGCAGCCCAGGGACAGGAGAGCAGTTCTTC	CASSPGTGEQFF
TRBV2	.	TRBJ2-7	11	.	TGTGCCAGCAGTGAAGGGGGCAGGCAGTACTTC	CASSEGGRQYF
TRBV5-4	.	TRBJ1-1	14	TRBD1	TGTGCCAGCAGCTCCGACAGGGTTGACCGTGAAGCTTTCTTT	CASSSDRVDREAFF
TRBV28	.	TRBJ2-7	14	.	TGTGCCAGCAGTAAAAGGACAGCCACCTACGAGCAGTACTTC	CASSKRTATYEQYF
TRBV15	.	TRBJ2-3	15	.	TGTGCCACCAGCAGAGATCGTGGAACAGGGGATACGCAGTATTTT	CATSRDRGTGDTQYF
TRBV7-6	.	TRBJ2-7	15	TRBD2	TGTGCCAGCAGCTCGCGAGCGGGGGCCCACTACGAGCAGTACTTC	CASSSRAGAHYEQYF
TRBV7-2	.	TRBJ1-3	15	.	TGTGCCAGCAGCTTGTGGGGAGGTCCAGGAAACACCATATATTTT	CASSLWGGPGNTIYF
TRBV4-2	.	TRBJ1-2	15	.	TGTGCCAGCAGCCTAAGCGACAGCATTAACTATGGCTACACCTTC	CASSLSDSINYGYTF
TRBV11-2	once	TRBJ1-1	14	.	TGTGCCAGCAGTCACAGGGATTCGAACACTGAAGCTTTCTTT	CASSHRDSNTEAFF
TRBV5-8	.	TRBJ1-2	14	TRBD1	TGTGCCAGCAGCTTGGCGGGACAGGAATATGGCTACACCTTC	CASSLAGQEYGYTF
TRBV18	.	TRBJ1-4	13	.	TGTGCCAGCTCAGGAGGGTCTAATGAAAAACTGTTTTTT	CASSGGSNEKLFF
TRBV6-5	.	TRBJ1-3	15	TRBD1	TGTGCCAGCAGTTACCTAGGGGACAGCGGAAACACCATATATTTT	CASSYLGDSGNTIYF
TRBV18	few	TRBJ1-3	14	.	TGTGCCAGCTCACCACCAAGGGGTCGCAACACCATATATTTT	CASSPPRGRNTIYF